The clone carrying this T cell receptor beta chain was seen just once. The protocol was immunoSEQ multiplex PCR, while the TCRdb copy is restricted to in-frame clones and leaves out a portion. The sample contains around 150,000 clones, 92% of which appear only once. This specimen comes from a study of T cell responses to AZD1222 COVID-19 vaccine. The CDR3 is made up of 13 amino acids. Germline V lookup: CDR1 SGDLS, CDR2 YYNGEE. Trimming removed 4 bases from V and 4 bases from J, with 11 bases in between. This specimen consisted of peripheral blood, obtained 28 days after the second AZD1222 dose. The V call is TRBV9, the J call TRBJ1-1; D gene uncertain. This sequence was found in an adult who received the AZD1222 COVID-19 vaccine. CDR3 sequence reads: CASSPLRSTEAFF. In nucleotides, the CDR3 is TGTGCCAGCAGCCCCCTACGGAGCACTGAAGCTTTCTTT.